The rows below give T cell receptor beta chains drawn from one sample of a study of glioma-infiltrating T cells after dendritic cell vaccination. Produced via immunoSEQ multiplex PCR; TCRdb's table is partial and in-frame only. The data contain about 99,000 clones, more than 70% of them singletons. The starting material was blood, obtained after dendritic cell vaccination. These receptors were collected from a human donor with glioblastoma. Each CDR3 is given with its conserved first and last residue. A D gene is named only where the DNA matches it firmly. Clone size is stated in some rows and not others, as once, few, many or a class when expanded.

d_gene	v_gene	j_gene	abundance	CDR3nt	CDR3aa
NA	TRBV10-2	TRBJ1-5	NA	TGCGCCAGCCGGGACACCTTCAACCCCAATCAGCCCCAGCATTTT	CASRDTFNPNQPQHF
NA	TRBV11-2	TRBJ2-1	NA	TGTGCCAGCAGAATAATGGCAGGTCGGAATGAGCAGTTCTTC	CASRIMAGRNEQFF
NA	TRBV2	TRBJ1-1	NA	TGTGCCAGCAGTCGAGGGAGGTGGGACACTGAAGCTTTCTTT	CASSRGRWDTEAFF
TRBD2	TRBV5-4	TRBJ2-3	NA	TGTGCCAGCAGCCTACCGGGACTAGCGGGAGTTCAAGATACGCAGTATTTT	CASSLPGLAGVQDTQYF
TRBD1	TRBV6-6	TRBJ2-7	NA	TGTGCCAGCAGCCCGCCAGGGGGTCCAGGGGACGAGCAGTACTTC	CASSPPGGPGDEQYF
NA	TRBV7-2	TRBJ1-1	NA	TGTGCCAGCAGCACCCACTTGACAGTGAACACTGAAGCTTTCTTT	CASSTHLTVNTEAFF
NA	TRBV6-6	TRBJ1-2	NA	TGTGCCAGCAGTTACTCAGAGGCTCCGAAGGGGGGCTACACCTTC	CASSYSEAPKGGYTF
TRBD1	TRBV5-1	TRBJ1-1	NA	TGCGCCAGCAGCTTGAGGGGACAGGGGGCTGCGAACACTGAAGCTTTCTTT	CASSLRGQGAANTEAFF
TRBD2	TRBV6-1	TRBJ2-7	NA	TGTGCCAGCAGCGTAGCGGGGGACTCCTACGAGCAGTACTTC	CASSVAGDSYEQYF
TRBD2	TRBV18	TRBJ2-1	NA	TGTGCCAGCTCCCTCGGGACTAGCGGGATCAATGAGCAGTTCTTC	CASSLGTSGINEQFF
TRBD1	TRBV28	TRBJ2-2	NA	TGTGCCAGCAGTCCGGCCGGGACAGCGAACACCGGGGAGCTGTTTTTT	CASSPAGTANTGELFF
NA	TRBV6-5	TRBJ2-5	NA	TGTGCCAGCAGTACAGGGTTAGGGGAAGAGACCCAGTACTTC	CASSTGLGEETQYF
NA	TRBV18	TRBJ2-1	NA	TGTGCCAGCTCACTCGACGGGAACTCCTACAATGAGCAGTTCTTC	CASSLDGNSYNEQFF
TRBD1	TRBV29-1	TRBJ1-4	NA	TGCAGCGTTTACTGGACAGGCCTAAATGAAAAACTGTTTTTT	CSVYWTGLNEKLFF
TRBD2	TRBV7-2	TRBJ2-3	NA	TGTGCCAGCAGGTCGGGACTAGCGGGAGATACGCAGTATTTT	CASRSGLAGDTQYF
TRBD1	TRBV5-1	TRBJ1-1	NA	TGCGCCAGCAGCTTGACAGGGGGACATACTGAAGCTTTCTTT	CASSLTGGHTEAFF
TRBD2	TRBV11-2	TRBJ2-7	NA	TGTGCCAGCAGCTTAGGTGCTAGCGGGAGGTATATCTCCTACGAGCAGTACTTC	CASSLGASGRYISYEQYF
NA	TRBV5-4	TRBJ2-7	few	TGTGCCAGCAGCTTGCCAGGCCCAACCTACGAGCAGTACTTC	CASSLPGPTYEQYF
NA	TRBV6-1	TRBJ2-7	NA	TGTGCCAGCATTTATTCAGGGAAGTACGAGCAGTACTTC	CASIYSGKYEQYF
TRBD2	TRBV7-3	TRBJ2-1	NA	TGTGCCAGCAGCTCTCCGGGACTAGCGGTTATCAATGAGCAGTTCTTC	CASSSPGLAVINEQFF
TRBD1	TRBV15	TRBJ1-2	NA	TGTGCCACCAGCACCTCCGAAAGGACAGGGGGCTCTGGCTACACCTTC	CATSTSERTGGSGYTF
NA	TRBV10-3	TRBJ2-7	NA	TGTGCCATCAGTGACTCAACATACGAGCAGTACTTC	CAISDSTYEQYF
NA	TRBV6-5	TRBJ2-7	NA	TGTGCCAGCAGTTACGGCCAGCGGAGCTCCTACGAGCAGTACTTC	CASSYGQRSSYEQYF
NA	TRBV10-1	TRBJ2-7	NA	TGCGCCAGCCAGGGAGGCCCCTACGAGCAGTACTTC	CASQGGPYEQYF
TRBD1	TRBV18	TRBJ2-1	NA	TGTGCCAGCTCGCGAGCCGGGACAGGCCACAATGAGCAGTTCTTC	CASSRAGTGHNEQFF
TRBD1	TRBV6-1	TRBJ1-2	NA	TGTGCCAGCAGCCAACCGGGGACAGGGACCTATGGCTACACCTTC	CASSQPGTGTYGYTF
NA	TRBV30	TRBJ1-5	NA	TGTGCCTGGAGTGCTTTGGCGGGGGGCTCGTCCCAGCATTTT	CAWSALAGGSSQHF